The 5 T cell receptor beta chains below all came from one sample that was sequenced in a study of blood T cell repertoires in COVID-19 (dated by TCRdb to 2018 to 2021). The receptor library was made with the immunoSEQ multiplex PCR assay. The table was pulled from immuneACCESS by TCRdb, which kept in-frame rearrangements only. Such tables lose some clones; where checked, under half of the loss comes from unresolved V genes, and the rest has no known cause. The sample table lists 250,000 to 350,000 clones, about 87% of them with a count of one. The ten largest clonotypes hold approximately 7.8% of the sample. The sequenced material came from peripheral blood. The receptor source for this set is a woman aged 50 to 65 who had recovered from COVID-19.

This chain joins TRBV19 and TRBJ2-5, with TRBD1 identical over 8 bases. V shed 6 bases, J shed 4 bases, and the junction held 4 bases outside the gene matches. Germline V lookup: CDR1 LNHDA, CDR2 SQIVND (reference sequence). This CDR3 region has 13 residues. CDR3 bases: TGTGCCAGTAGCAGGGGGCTTGGAGAGACCCAGTACTTC. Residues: CASSRGLGETQYF.

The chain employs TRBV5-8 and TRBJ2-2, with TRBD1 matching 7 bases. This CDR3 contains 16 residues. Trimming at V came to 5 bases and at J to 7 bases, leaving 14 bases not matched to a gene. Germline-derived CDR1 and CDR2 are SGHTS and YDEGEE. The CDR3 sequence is CASRPAGTVSRGELFF. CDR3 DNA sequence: TGTGCCAGCAGACCCGCCGGGACAGTCAGCCGCGGGGAGCTGTTTTTT.

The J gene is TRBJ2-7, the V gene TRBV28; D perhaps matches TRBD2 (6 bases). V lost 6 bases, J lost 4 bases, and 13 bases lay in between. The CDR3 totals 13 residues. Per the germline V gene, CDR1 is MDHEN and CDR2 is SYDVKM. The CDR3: CASSGRGPYEQYF. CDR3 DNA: TGTGCCAGCAGCGGGCGGGGCCCTTACGAGCAGTACTTC.

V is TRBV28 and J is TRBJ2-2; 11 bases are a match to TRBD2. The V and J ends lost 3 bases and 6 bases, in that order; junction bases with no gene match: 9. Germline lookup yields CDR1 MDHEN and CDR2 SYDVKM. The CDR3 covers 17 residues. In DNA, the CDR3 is TGTGCCAGCAGTTTGATGGTAGCGGGAGGGCCATCCGGGGAGCTGTTTTTT. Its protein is CASSLMVAGGPSGELFF. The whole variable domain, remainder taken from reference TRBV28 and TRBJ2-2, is DVKVTQSSRYLVKRTGEKVFLECVQDMDHENMFWYRQDPGLGLRLIYFSYDVKMKEKGDIPEGYSVSREKKERFSLILESASTNQTSMYLCASSLMVAGGPSGELFFGEGSRLTVL.

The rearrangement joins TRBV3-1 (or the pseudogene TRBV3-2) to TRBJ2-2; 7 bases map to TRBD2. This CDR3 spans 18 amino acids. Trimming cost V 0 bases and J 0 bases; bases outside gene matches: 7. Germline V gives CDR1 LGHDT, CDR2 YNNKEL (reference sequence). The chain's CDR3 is CASSQDSGGIPNTGELFF. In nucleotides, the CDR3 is TGTGCCAGCAGCCAAGATTCCGGGGGGATTCCGAACACCGGGGAGCTGTTTTTT.